This T cell receptor (beta chain) stems from a study of cytomegalovirus exposure and HLA in healthy donors. Comments on this clone: The antigen is unknown.

Study-wide results and limits: A previous analysis found most TCR beta V segments productive roughly 90% or roughly 30% of the time. For most TCR sequences rarity was the rule, although some public TCRs occurred in many donors.

Researchers ran the PCR with 60 Vbeta and 13 Jbeta primers. Libraries were prepared by immunoSEQ multiplex PCR; TCRdb keeps only in-frame clonotypes and omits some of them. The table includes approximately 100,000 clones, about 85% detected once. The sequenced sample consisted of PBMCs. The TCR originated in a man between 40 and 49 years old in good health and CMV-seropositive.

CDR3 DNA: TGCGCCAGCAGCCGAACTAGCGGGAGTGAGACCCAGTACTTC. This encodes CASSRTSGSETQYF. This chain links TRBV4-1 with TRBJ2-5; 11 nucleotides line up with TRBD2. V trimming: 4 bases; J trimming: 5 bases; junction bases outside the gene matches: 3. The germline CDR1 and CDR2 sequences are MGHRA and YSYEKL. The CDR3 contains 14 residues.